This T cell receptor beta chain was profiled in a study of T cells after yellow fever vaccination. Whole-study context: Fractions containing few cells were prepared with SMART-Seq v4 Ultra Low Input.

TCRdb processed the 5' RACE reads anew with MiXCR; each CDR3 protein has one entry. The sample consists of 170,000 or so distinct CDR3 sequences, approximately 6.2% of them appearing once. A few counts support this clonotype. Germline V lookup: CDR1 LNHDA, CDR2 SQIVND (reference sequence). The CDR3 spans 16 residues. V lost 8 bases to trimming and J lost 2 bases; unmatched junction nucleotides: 12. This clonotype was sampled from a man between 18 and 35 years old who received the YFV17D yellow fever vaccine. Sequencing was performed on CD4+ T cells sorted from PBMCs, taken on the day of the first yellow fever vaccination. The chain couples TRBV19 to TRBJ1-2, with TRBD1 matching over 9 bases. The CDR3 nucleotides read TGTGCCAGTCGGCGGGACAGGGTATCTTCCAACTATGGCTACACCTTC. Residues: CASRRDRVSSNYGYTF.